These 28 T cell receptor beta chains originate from one sample sequenced in a study of shared clonotypes between healthy human individuals. Using immunoSEQ multiplex PCR, the repertoire was profiled, and TCRdb retains in-frame clones only, with some absent. The table includes over a million clones, 96% detected once. Material for sequencing was naive CD4+ T cells sorted from blood. Subset: CD45RA+ positively selected. Receptor source: a man between 25 and 39 years old in good health.

The chain has TRBV18 and TRBJ2-3; the D is unclear. Germline CDR1 and CDR2: KGHSH and LQKENI. This CDR3 spans 13 amino acids. The V gene lost 4 bases and the J gene lost 3 bases, with 8 bases spanning the gap. CDR3 loop: CASSQSQTDTQYF. CDR3 DNA: TGTGCCAGCTCACAATCTCAAACAGATACGCAGTATTTT. Looking up the rest from reference TRBV18 and TRBJ2-3 gives the full variable domain: NAGVMQNPRHLVRRRGQEARLRCSPMKGHSHVYWYRQLPEEGLKFMVYLQKENIIDESGMPKERFSAEFPKEGPSILRIQQVVRGDSAAYFCASSQSQTDTQYFGPGTRLTVL.

The chain combines TRBV18 with TRBJ2-1; a possible D gene is TRBD2 (6 bases). Germline V gives CDR1 KGHSH, CDR2 LQKENI. V was pared by 1 base and J by 6 bases, with 10 bases between. This CDR3 is 14 amino acids long. Here the CDR3 DNA reads TGTGCCAGCTCACCACGGGGACTTTTCAATGAGCAGTTCTTC. Its protein product is CASSPRGLFNEQFF.

The chain employs TRBV15 and TRBJ2-7; no definite D call. Trimming took off 0 bases at V and 4 bases at J, with 7 bases between the two ends. Per germline, CDR1 LNHNV and CDR2 YYDKDF (reference sequence). CDR3 length: 13 residues. CDR3 region: CATSRDRKYEQYF. Written as DNA, the CDR3 is TGTGCCACCAGCAGAGATCGTAAGTACGAGCAGTACTTC.

The chain combines TRBV4-2 with TRBJ1-2, with D possibly being TRBD1 (5 bases). CDR3 size: 15 residues. V lost 4 bases and J 8 bases, leaving 20 bases between the germline ends. Germline assignment: CDR1 LGHNA and CDR2 YNFKEQ. This CDR3 reads CASSPRTGPGVGYTF. The CDR3 bases are TGTGCCAGCAGCCCTCGAACAGGACCGGGCGTCGGCTACACCTTC.

This chain connects TRBV6-5 to TRBJ2-5; D not certain. The V gene lost 0 bases and the J gene lost 5 bases, with 7 bases spanning the gap. Germline V lookup: CDR1 MNHEY, CDR2 SVGAGI. This CDR3 has 13 residues. CDR3 region: CASSYSVKETQYF. The CDR3 DNA reads TGTGCCAGCAGTTACTCGGTTAAGGAGACCCAGTACTTC.

The chain combines TRBV18 with TRBJ2-7; D is possibly TRBD1 (5 bases). The CDR3 has 15 residues. V dropped 3 bases and J dropped 6 bases, with 18 bases sitting between them. Germline V CDR1 and CDR2: KGHSH, LQKENI. Written as DNA, the CDR3 is TGTGCCAGCTCACCTAAGGGCAGGGATAATGTCGAGCAGTACTTC. Its protein product is CASSPKGRDNVEQYF.

Comments on this clone: Other DNA sequences in the same sample also yield this CDR3. V is TRBV11-2 and J is TRBJ2-7; D unresolved. Trimming removed 4 bases at V and 2 bases at J, with 6 bases between. The CDR3 spans 12 residues. Germline lookup yields CDR1 SGHAT and CDR2 FQNNGV. CDR3 sequence reads: CASSSGPYEQYF. As DNA, the CDR3 is TGTGCCAGCAGCTCGGGCCCCTACGAGCAGTACTTC. The full variable domain, its missing parts supplied by reference TRBV11-2 and TRBJ2-7, is EAGVAQSPRYKIIEKRQSVAFWCNPISGHATLYWYQQILGQGPKLLIQFQNNGVVDDSQLPKDRFSAERLKGVDSTLKIQPAKLEDSAVYLCASSSGPYEQYFGPGTRLTVT.

V and J are TRBV27 and TRBJ2-6; D is uncertain. Germline assignment: CDR1 MNHEY and CDR2 SMNVEV (reference sequence). Trimming removed 10 bases at V and 1 base at J, with 5 bases between. The CDR3 runs 12 residues. The CDR3 sequence is CATRSGANVLTF. CDR3 in DNA: TGTGCCACAAGATCTGGGGCCAACGTCCTGACTTTC.

The chain joins TRBV19 to TRBJ2-3; the D is unclear. The V gene's germline CDR1 is LNHDA and CDR2 SQIVND (reference sequence). This CDR3 comprises 13 residues. V gave up 4 bases and J gave up 2 bases, with 7 bases separating them. In DNA, the CDR3 is TGTGCCAGTAGTAGCGGATACACAGATACGCAGTATTTT. Its protein product is CASSSGYTDTQYF.

This chain joins TRBV28 and TRBJ2-5; 8 bases line up with TRBD2. J gave up 0 bases and V 9 bases, and 0 bases lay outside the gene matches. The CDR3 is 12 residues long. From germline, CDR1 is MDHEN and CDR2 SYDVKM. CDR3 nucleotide sequence: TGTGCCAGTAGCGGGAACCAAGAGACCCAGTACTTC. This sequence encodes CASSGNQETQYF.

V and J are TRBV10-1 and TRBJ2-3; D gene ambiguous. This CDR3 has 15 amino acids. Germline CDR1 and CDR2: WNHNN and SYGVQD (reference sequence). The V end lost 2 bases, the J end lost 3 bases, and 12 bases lay between the germline ends. The CDR3 spells CASSERADRTDTQYF. Here the CDR3 DNA reads TGCGCCAGCAGTGAGAGGGCAGACCGAACAGATACGCAGTATTTT.

The genes are TRBV7-7 and TRBJ2-2, with no clear D. With 5 bases removed from V and 6 bases from J, the gap between germline ends came to 10 bases. Germline CDR1 SSHAT, CDR2 FNYEAQ (reference sequence). The CDR3 extends over 13 amino acids. Here the CDR3 reads CASSPARAGELFF. The CDR3, as DNA: TGTGCCAGCAGCCCGGCCCGGGCCGGGGAGCTGTTTTTT.

This clone was recorded a few times. V and J are TRBV28 and TRBJ1-5; weak D call: TRBD1 (5 bases). Germline-derived CDR1 and CDR2 are MDHEN and SYDVKM. The V end lost 7 bases, the J end lost 6 bases, and 16 bases lay between the germline ends. CDR3 size: 14 residues. The CDR3 nucleotides are TGTGCCAGCACCTGGGGGGGGAAGGGTCAGCCCCAGCATTTT. Encoded protein: CASTWGGKGQPQHF.

The chain couples TRBV7-2 to TRBJ2-7; TRBD2 agrees at 7 bases. The CDR3 extends over 14 amino acids. The germline CDR1 and CDR2 sequences are SGHTA and FQGNSA. The V gene end was trimmed by 5 bases and the J gene end by 4 bases; junction bases not matched to a gene: 8. The CDR3 here is CASSHVGRAYEQYF. The CDR3 region has the DNA TGTGCCAGCAGCCATGTTGGGAGGGCGTACGAGCAGTACTTC.

The rearrangement joins TRBV19 to TRBJ2-5, with D perhaps matching TRBD2 (6 bases). V lost 5 bases, J lost 4 bases, and 14 bases lay in between. The CDR3 spans 14 residues. In germline, CDR1 is LNHDA, CDR2 SQIVND (reference sequence). CDR3 DNA: TGTGCCAGTAGTGCTCGTCTGGGGGGAGAGACCCAGTACTTC. Its translation is CASSARLGGETQYF.

The rearrangement links TRBV28 to TRBJ1-5, with D unclear. This CDR3 spans 14 amino acids. CDR1 MDHEN and CDR2 SYDVKM come from the germline V gene. V was pared by 8 bases and J by 3 bases, with 14 bases between. The CDR3 loop is CASRWIGINQPQHF. CDR3 sequence (DNA): TGTGCCAGCCGATGGATAGGGATCAATCAGCCCCAGCATTTT.

This clone was observed once. J is TRBJ1-5 and V is TRBV28; possible D gene TRBD1, 6 bases. The CDR3 runs to 15 residues. Trimming cost V 6 bases and J 6 bases, with 18 bases left between them. Germline loops: CDR1 MDHEN, CDR2 SYDVKM. The CDR3, as DNA: TGTGCCAGCAGGGGCCGATCGGGGGCATTTCAGCCCCAGCATTTT. This codes for CASRGRSGAFQPQHF.

The chain combines TRBV18 with TRBJ2-7; D could derive from TRBD1 or TRBD2 (7 bases each). The CDR3 runs to 15 residues. The V gene's germline CDR1 is KGHSH and CDR2 LQKENI. Trimming shortened V by 1 base and J by 5 bases, and 15 bases separated the two germline ends. For the CDR3, the DNA is TGTGCCAGCTCACCACGGTCAGGGGGGAGGGACGAGCAGTACTTC. This encodes CASSPRSGGRDEQYF. The full variable domain, completed using reference TRBV18 and TRBJ2-7, is NAGVMQNPRHLVRRRGQEARLRCSPMKGHSHVYWYRQLPEEGLKFMVYLQKENIIDESGMPKERFSAEFPKEGPSILRIQQVVRGDSAAYFCASSPRSGGRDEQYFGPGTRLTVT.

The gene calls are TRBV6-5 and TRBJ2-7; D is undetermined. V lost 5 bases and J lost 0, with 14 bases in between. The CDR3 runs to 15 residues. CDR1 is MNHEY, CDR2 SVGAGI, per germline. CDR3 in DNA: TGTGCCAGCAGTCACACGCTCATCAGCTCCTACGAGCAGTACTTC. As protein: CASSHTLISSYEQYF.

The V call is TRBV7-9, the J call TRBJ2-3; no reliable D call. Trimming removed 2 bases from V and 0 bases from J, with 6 bases in between. Germline loops: CDR1 SEHNR, CDR2 FQNEAQ (reference sequence). The CDR3 consists of 14 residues. The CDR3 sequence is CASSLYLSTDTQYF. The CDR3 nucleotides read TGTGCCAGCAGCTTATATCTGAGCACAGATACGCAGTATTTT.

The V call is TRBV7-2, the J call TRBJ1-1; D uncertain. V gave up 3 bases and J gave up 4 bases, with 6 bases separating them. CDR3 length equals 12 residues. The germline CDR1 and CDR2 sequences are SGHTA and FQGNSA. The CDR3 sequence: CASSFLSTEAFF. DNA of the CDR3: TGTGCCAGCAGCTTCCTGAGCACTGAAGCTTTCTTT.

This clone was detected only a few times. The chain is built from TRBV10-3 and TRBJ1-5; D possibly corresponds to TRBD1 (5 bases). Germline V gene lookup returns CDR1 ENHRY and CDR2 SYGVKD. The length of the CDR3 is 13 residues. V was clipped by 2 bases and J by 5 bases, with 7 bases between them. The DNA for the CDR3 is TGTGCCATCAGTGAGGGGGCCGATCAGCCCCAGCATTTT. Protein product: CAISEGADQPQHF.

V usage is TRBV4-1 and J usage is TRBJ2-1; the match to TRBD1 covers 9 bases. The CDR3 has 15 amino acids. V shed 5 bases, J shed 7 bases, and the junction held 9 bases outside the gene matches. Germline lookup yields CDR1 MGHRA and CDR2 YSYEKL. CDR3: CASSWDRVWKNEQFF. CDR3 nucleotide sequence: TGCGCCAGCAGCTGGGACAGGGTCTGGAAGAATGAGCAGTTCTTC.

This clone was seen a handful of times. Additional DNA sequences in this sample encode the identical CDR3. The rearrangement uses TRBV27 and TRBJ2-7; 13 bases match TRBD2. CDR3 length: 15 residues. Germline V lookup: CDR1 MNHEY, CDR2 SMNVEV (reference sequence). Trimming took 2 bases from V and 3 from J; bases not matched to a gene: 1. The CDR3 is CASSLRTSGSYEQYF. The CDR3 bases are TGTGCCAGCAGTTTACGGACTAGCGGGAGCTACGAGCAGTACTTC.

The rearrangement links TRBV5-4 to TRBJ2-7, with TRBD2 identical over 14 bases. The CDR3 contains 15 residues. Germline assignment: CDR1 SGHNT and CDR2 YYREEE (reference sequence). Unmatched junction bases numbered 6, after V lost 3 bases and J lost 7 bases. The CDR3: CASSSGTSGRTEQYF. The CDR3, as DNA: TGTGCCAGCAGCTCGGGGACTAGCGGGAGAACGGAGCAGTACTTC.

V is TRBV7-9 and J is TRBJ2-7, with D hard to call. The V gene lost 6 bases and the J gene lost 6 bases, with 15 bases spanning the gap. Germline V gene sequence: CDR1 SEHNR, CDR2 FQNEAQ (reference sequence). The length of the CDR3 is 13 residues. The CDR3 DNA reads TGTGCCAGCAGTGTTGAGGCCGAAGGCGAGCAGTACTTC. Protein: CASSVEAEGEQYF.

The rearrangement uses TRBV9 and TRBJ2-1; D may be TRBD2 (8 bases). The germline V gene encodes CDR1 SGDLS and CDR2 YYNGEE. The V and J ends lost 0 bases and 9 bases respectively, with 13 bases between them. The CDR3 has 14 residues. CDR3 DNA: TGTGCCAGCAGCGTAGCGGGAGGGGACAGTGAGCAGTTCTTC. Translating it yields CASSVAGGDSEQFF.

Of note for this clone: Other DNA sequences in the same sample also yield this CDR3. Written as DNA, the CDR3 is TGTGCCAGCTCACCAGGGCAGGGGAATCAGCCCCAGCATTTT. Its translation: CASSPGQGNQPQHF. The chain carries TRBV18 and TRBJ1-5; D is possibly TRBD1 (6 bases). Germline V gene data show CDR1 as KGHSH and CDR2 as LQKENI. CDR3 size: 14 residues. The V and J ends lost 2 bases and 4 bases respectively, with 9 bases between them.